This T cell receptor (beta chain) came from a study of response to subunit inactivated influenza vaccine. Findings of the study overall: With each seasonal influenza vaccination, the authors suggested, few new T cells are recruited.

This CDR3 region has 14 residues. Germline values: CDR1 SGHAT, CDR2 FQNNGV. Trimming removed 2 bases from V and 5 bases from J; junction bases left unmatched: 5. This clonotype has just a few counts. Its matching antigen is unknown. Using its own MiXCR run on the RT-PCR reads, TCRdb lists one record per CDR3 protein. Of some 520,000 distinct CDR3 sequences in the sample, approximately 15% are singletons; the top ten hold less than 4%. This receptor was obtained from a man between 50 and 70 years old who received an inactivated influenza vaccine. Material: CD4+ T cells sorted from PBMCs, obtained less than 30 months after vaccination. The J gene is TRBJ2-5, the V gene TRBV11-2, with TRBD1 matching over 7 bases. CDR3 nucleotide sequence: TGTGCCAGCAGCTTAATAGGGGGCAGTGAGACCCAGTACTTC. It codes for CASSLIGGSETQYF.